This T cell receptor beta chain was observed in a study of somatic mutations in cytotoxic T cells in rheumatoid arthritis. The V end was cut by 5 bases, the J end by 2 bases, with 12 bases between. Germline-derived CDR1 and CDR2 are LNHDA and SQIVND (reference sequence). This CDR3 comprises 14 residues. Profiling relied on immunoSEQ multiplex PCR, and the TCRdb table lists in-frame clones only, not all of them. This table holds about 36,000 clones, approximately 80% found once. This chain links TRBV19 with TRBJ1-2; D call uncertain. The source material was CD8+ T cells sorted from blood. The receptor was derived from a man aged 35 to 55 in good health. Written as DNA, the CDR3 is TGTGCCAGTAGTCATTTTGACTGGAACTATGGCTACACCTTC. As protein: CASSHFDWNYGYTF.